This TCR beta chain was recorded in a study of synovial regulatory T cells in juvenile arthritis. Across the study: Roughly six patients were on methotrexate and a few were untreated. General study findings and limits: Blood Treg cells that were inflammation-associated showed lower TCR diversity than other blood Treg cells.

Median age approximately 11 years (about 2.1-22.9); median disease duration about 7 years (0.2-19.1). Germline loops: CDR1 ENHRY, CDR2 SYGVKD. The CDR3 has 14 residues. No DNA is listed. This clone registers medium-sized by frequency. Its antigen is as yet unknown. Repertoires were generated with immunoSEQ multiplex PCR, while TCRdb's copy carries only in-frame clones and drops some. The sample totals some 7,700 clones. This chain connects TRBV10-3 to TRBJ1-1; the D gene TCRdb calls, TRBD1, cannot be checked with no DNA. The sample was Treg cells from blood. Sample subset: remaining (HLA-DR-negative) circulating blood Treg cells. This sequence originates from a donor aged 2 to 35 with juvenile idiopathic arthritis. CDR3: CATGTGAMNTEAFF.